Listed below are T cell receptor beta chains from one sample, sequenced in a study of beta chain features in type 1 diabetes. Sequencing used immunoSEQ multiplex PCR; TCRdb keeps in-frame clones, though not all of them. The data hold 600,000 to 650,000 clones, with around 15% observed a single time. The material sequenced was naive CD4+ T cells from blood. The receptors here all came from a man younger than 35 in good health. Each CDR3 is given with its conserved first and last residue. The D gene is left open where the match is weak. Clone size is given for some rows only: seen once, a few or many times, or a class if the clone is expanded.

size: few; D: -; J: TRBJ2-7; V: TRBV27; CDR3: CASSVGGNYEQYF; DNA: TGTGCCAGCAGTGTCGGCGGGAACTACGAGCAGTACTTC
size: -; D: -; J: TRBJ2-3; V: TRBV19; CDR3: CASTAGVVGADTQYF; DNA: TGTGCCAGTACCGCAGGGGTGGTTGGGGCAGATACGCAGTATTTT
size: -; D: -; J: TRBJ1-6; V: TRBV2; CDR3: CASSLGELRALHF; DNA: TGTGCCAGCAGCCTAGGGGAGCTAAGGGCCCTCCACTTT
size: -; D: -; J: TRBJ2-6; V: TRBV4-2; CDR3: CASSPTGTPNSGANVLTF; DNA: TGTGCCAGCAGCCCAACCGGGACACCTAACTCTGGGGCCAACGTCCTGACTTTC
size: few; D: TRBD1; J: TRBJ1-1; V: TRBV4-1; CDR3: CASSRQGSPEAFF; DNA: TGCGCCAGCAGTCGACAGGGGAGCCCTGAAGCTTTCTTT
size: few; D: TRBD1; J: TRBJ1-2; V: TRBV10-3; CDR3: CAISSRTGTSYGYTF; DNA: TGTGCCATCAGTTCCCGGACAGGGACTAGCTATGGCTACACCTTC
size: few; D: -; J: TRBJ2-7; V: TRBV7-2; CDR3: CASARGSYEQYF; DNA: TGTGCCAGCGCCCGGGGTTCCTACGAGCAGTACTTC
size: -; D: -; J: TRBJ1-2; V: TRBV6-1; CDR3: CASSEVQVLTNYGYTF; DNA: TGTGCCAGCAGTGAAGTGCAGGTGCTAACTAACTATGGCTACACCTTC
size: few; D: -; J: TRBJ2-1; V: TRBV29-1; CDR3: CSVAVRLSYNEQFF; DNA: TGCAGCGTTGCGGTTAGGCTGTCATACAATGAGCAGTTCTTC
size: few; D: TRBD1; J: TRBJ1-6; V: TRBV4-1; CDR3: CASSRTGSNSPLHF; DNA: TGCGCCAGCAGCCGGACAGGTTCTAATTCACCCCTCCACTTT
size: few; D: TRBD1; J: TRBJ1-2; V: TRBV6-5; CDR3: CASSADRKYGYTF; DNA: TGTGCCAGCAGTGCGGACAGGAAGTATGGCTACACCTTC
size: -; D: TRBD1; J: TRBJ2-4; V: TRBV7-9; CDR3: CASSLLPGQGEFDQYF; DNA: TGTGCCAGCAGCTTACTACCGGGACAGGGGGAGTTCGATCAGTACTTC
size: few; D: -; J: TRBJ2-7; V: TRBV19; CDR3: CASSSRFSEQYF; DNA: TGTGCCAGTAGTTCAAGATTCAGTGAGCAGTACTTC
size: -; D: -; J: TRBJ1-3; V: TRBV5-4; CDR3: CASSLGNSAGNTIYF; DNA: TGTGCCAGCAGCTTGGGCAATTCAGCGGGAAACACCATATATTTT
size: few; D: -; J: TRBJ1-5; V: TRBV10-3; CDR3: CAISESGRAQHF; DNA: TGTGCCATCAGTGAGTCGGGGAGAGCCCAGCATTTT
size: -; D: -; J: TRBJ1-1; V: TRBV7-9; CDR3: CASSLTPDTEAFF; DNA: TGTGCCAGCAGCTTAACGCCAGACACTGAAGCTTTCTTT
size: -; D: -; J: TRBJ1-1; V: TRBV25-1; CDR3: CASSGTDEAFF; DNA: TGTGCCAGCAGTGGGACGGACGAAGCTTTCTTT
size: -; D: -; J: TRBJ1-2; V: TRBV27; CDR3: CASRIGAGKGYTF; DNA: TGTGCCAGCAGAATTGGGGCGGGTAAGGGCTACACCTTC
size: few; D: TRBD1; J: TRBJ2-2; V: TRBV5-1; CDR3: CASSLPQGDTGELFF; DNA: TGCGCCAGCAGCTTACCACAGGGGGACACCGGGGAGCTGTTTTTT
size: few; D: -; J: TRBJ2-4; V: TRBV9; CDR3: CASSVGVNGQKQYF; DNA: TGTGCCAGCAGCGTAGGGGTTAACGGACAGAAACAGTACTTC
size: few; D: -; J: TRBJ1-3; V: TRBV4-2; CDR3: CASSPDGGPGNTIYF; DNA: TGTGCCAGCAGCCCGGACGGGGGGCCTGGAAACACCATATATTTT
size: -; D: -; J: TRBJ2-5; V: TRBV6-1; CDR3: CASKYSLTGETQYF; DNA: TGTGCCAGCAAGTATTCCTTGACAGGAGAGACCCAGTACTTC
size: -; D: TRBD2; J: TRBJ2-2; V: TRBV4-2; CDR3: CASSRRTSHGELFF; DNA: TGTGCCAGCAGCCGCCGGACTAGCCACGGGGAGCTGTTTTTT
size: -; D: TRBD1; J: TRBJ2-1; V: TRBV5-1; CDR3: CASSLNPGQGANEQFF; DNA: TGCGCCAGCAGCTTAAATCCAGGACAGGGGGCAAATGAGCAGTTCTTC
size: -; D: -; J: TRBJ2-3; V: TRBV9; CDR3: CASSVKGTSHPHTQYF; DNA: TGTGCCAGCAGCGTAAAGGGCACCTCACACCCTCATACGCAGTATTTT
size: -; D: -; J: TRBJ2-3; V: TRBV7-8; CDR3: CASRARRGSTDTQYF; DNA: TGTGCCAGCAGAGCCCGGCGCGGGAGCACAGATACGCAGTATTTT
size: -; D: -; J: TRBJ2-7; V: TRBV23-1; CDR3: CASVWGKRPISYEQYF; DNA: TGCGCCAGCGTCTGGGGGAAGCGACCCATCTCCTACGAGCAGTACTTC
size: -; D: -; J: TRBJ1-4; V: TRBV7-2; CDR3: CASSLVTWYRNEKLFF; DNA: TGTGCCAGCAGCTTAGTGACCTGGTACAGGAATGAAAAACTGTTTTTT
size: few; D: -; J: TRBJ1-1; V: TRBV5-4; CDR3: CASSLQGVVVAEAFF; DNA: TGTGCCAGCAGCTTACAGGGCGTTGTCGTGGCTGAAGCTTTCTTT
size: few; D: -; J: TRBJ1-2; V: TRBV29-1; CDR3: CSVEGPQRATRGDGYTF; DNA: TGCAGCGTTGAAGGGCCCCAGAGGGCCACCAGAGGAGATGGCTACACCTTC
size: -; D: TRBD2; J: TRBJ2-3; V: TRBV5-1; CDR3: CASSLLAGPDTQYF; DNA: TGCGCCAGCAGCCTACTAGCGGGACCAGATACGCAGTATTTT
size: few; D: TRBD2; J: TRBJ2-5; V: TRBV18; CDR3: CASSPGGQETQYF; DNA: TGTGCCAGCTCACCGGGGGGGCAAGAGACCCAGTACTTC
size: -; D: -; J: TRBJ2-1; V: TRBV27; CDR3: CASSPTRRGLAFYNEQFF; DNA: TGTGCCAGCAGTCCGACAAGAAGGGGGCTAGCGTTCTACAATGAGCAGTTCTTC
size: few; D: -; J: TRBJ2-7; V: TRBV10-3; CDR3: CAISDGRSYEQYF; DNA: TGTGCCATCAGTGACGGCCGATCCTACGAGCAGTACTTC
size: -; D: TRBD1; J: TRBJ2-3; V: TRBV15; CDR3: CATSRAGQGTSTDTQYF; DNA: TGTGCCACCAGCAGAGCGGGACAGGGGACTAGCACAGATACGCAGTATTTT
size: few; D: TRBD1; J: TRBJ1-4; V: TRBV25-1; CDR3: CASSQGANEKLFF; DNA: TGTGCCAGCAGCCAGGGGGCTAATGAAAAACTGTTTTTT
size: few; D: TRBD2; J: TRBJ2-7; V: TRBV9; CDR3: CASSPTAAGGFYEQYF; DNA: TGTGCCAGCAGCCCCACCGCGGCGGGGGGATTCTACGAGCAGTACTTC
size: -; D: -; J: TRBJ1-4; V: TRBV5-6; CDR3: CASSPARGATEKLFF; DNA: TGTGCCAGCAGCCCCGCGAGAGGGGCGACTGAAAAACTGTTTTTT
size: few; D: TRBD2; J: TRBJ2-1; V: TRBV7-4; CDR3: CASSPIVRGLVGYNEQFF; DNA: TGTGCCAGCAGCCCCATAGTGCGAGGACTAGTTGGCTACAATGAGCAGTTCTTC
size: -; D: -; J: TRBJ2-2; V: TRBV30; CDR3: CAWSATGFEDTGELFF; DNA: TGTGCCTGGAGCGCAACAGGGTTTGAGGACACCGGGGAGCTGTTTTTT
size: -; D: -; J: TRBJ1-5; V: TRBV4-1; CDR3: CASSQPDTAYGNQPQHF; DNA: TGCGCCAGCAGCCAACCGGACACGGCATATGGCAATCAGCCCCAGCATTTT
size: -; D: -; J: TRBJ1-1; V: TRBV6-6; CDR3: CASKTSKRGNTEAFF; DNA: TGTGCCAGCAAAACGTCGAAGCGGGGGAACACTGAAGCTTTCTTT
size: few; D: -; J: TRBJ1-2; V: TRBV29-1; CDR3: CSVTNYGYTF; DNA: TGCAGCGTTACTAACTATGGCTACACCTTC
size: few; D: -; J: TRBJ2-1; V: TRBV4-1; CDR3: CASSPAGVNSYNEQFF; DNA: TGCGCCAGCAGCCCAGCTGGGGTTAACTCCTACAATGAGCAGTTCTTC
size: few; D: -; J: TRBJ2-1; V: TRBV27; CDR3: CASARVPPTSSYNEQFF; DNA: TGTGCCAGCGCTCGGGTCCCCCCCACTAGCTCCTACAATGAGCAGTTCTTC
size: few; D: TRBD1; J: TRBJ1-1; V: TRBV19; CDR3: CASKRQGRGTEAFF; DNA: TGTGCCAGTAAGCGACAGGGTCGGGGGACTGAAGCTTTCTTT
size: few; D: -; J: TRBJ2-7; V: TRBV7-2; CDR3: CASSLDPGSYEQYF; DNA: TGTGCCAGCAGCTTAGATCCAGGATCTTACGAGCAGTACTTC
size: -; D: -; J: TRBJ2-2; V: TRBV4-3; CDR3: CASSQDQIRGSNTGELFF; DNA: TGCGCCAGCAGCCAAGATCAGATTCGCGGCTCGAACACCGGGGAGCTGTTTTTT
size: few; D: -; J: TRBJ1-2; V: TRBV4-1; CDR3: CASSQGPWGSDYGYTF; DNA: TGCGCCAGCAGCCAAGGGCCTTGGGGATCCGACTATGGCTACACCTTC
size: -; D: -; J: TRBJ2-5; V: TRBV7-3; CDR3: CASSLTGRGGETQYF; DNA: TGTGCCAGCAGCTTAACCGGGAGAGGTGGAGAGACCCAGTACTTC
size: -; D: TRBD2; J: TRBJ2-3; V: TRBV25-1; CDR3: CASSLAGGVDTQYF; DNA: TGTGCCAGCAGCTTAGCGGGAGGAGTAGATACGCAGTATTTT
size: -; D: -; J: TRBJ2-1; V: TRBV18; CDR3: CASSLSVTARGSNEQFF; DNA: TGTGCCAGCTCACTCTCCGTAACGGCCCGGGGGAGCAATGAGCAGTTCTTC
size: -; D: TRBD1; J: TRBJ1-3; V: TRBV15; CDR3: CATSRDRGTGAAGNTIYF; DNA: TGTGCCACCAGCAGAGATCGGGGTACAGGGGCTGCTGGAAACACCATATATTTT
size: -; D: TRBD2; J: TRBJ2-1; V: TRBV11-1; CDR3: CASSPPLASGRNEQFF; DNA: TGTGCCAGCAGCCCACCACTCGCTAGCGGGAGGAATGAGCAGTTCTTC
size: -; D: TRBD1; J: TRBJ1-1; V: TRBV5-1; CDR3: CASSSTGGKGTEAFF; DNA: TGCGCCAGCAGCTCGACAGGGGGCAAAGGCACTGAAGCTTTCTTT
size: few; D: -; J: TRBJ2-7; V: TRBV5-4; CDR3: CASSLTGSEQYF; DNA: TGTGCCAGCAGTTTGACGGGGAGCGAGCAGTACTTC
size: few; D: TRBD1; J: TRBJ2-7; V: TRBV28; CDR3: CASSFETGGSYEQYF; DNA: TGTGCCAGCAGTTTCGAAACAGGGGGTTCCTACGAGCAGTACTTC
size: -; D: -; J: TRBJ2-5; V: TRBV28; CDR3: CASSRALSPVTQYF; DNA: TGTGCCAGCAGTCGAGCACTCTCGCCTGTGACCCAGTACTTC
size: once; D: -; J: TRBJ1-5; V: TRBV15; CDR3: CATGGSYSNQPQHF; DNA: TGTGCCACCGGGGGATCCTATAGCAATCAGCCCCAGCATTTT